What follows are 27 T cell receptor beta chains derived from one specimen sequenced in a study of CD8 T cells in ankylosing spondylitis. Study-wide findings and caveats: A TCR beta motif of under ten highly homologous variants appeared characteristic of ankylosing spondylitis blood.

TCRdb re-derived calls from the 5' RACE reads in MiXCR, one entry per CDR3 protein. Seen here are 700,000 to 850,000 distinct CDR3 sequences, 12% observed once, and the top ten hold 0.51%. The antigens of these receptors remain unknown. Sequencing was performed on blood, either unsorted or a sorted T cell fraction (not recorded which). The receptor source for this set is a male donor with ankylosing spondylitis.

The chain recombines TRBV2 with TRBJ1-1, with TRBD1 identical over 9 bases. The germline V gene encodes CDR1 SNHLY and CDR2 FYNNEI. This CDR3 comprises 14 residues. Trimming removed 5 bases from V and 6 bases from J; junction bases left unmatched: 7. The CDR3 bases are TGTGCCAGCAGTTTGGACAGGGGAAGCGCTGAAGCTTTCTTT. This codes for CASSLDRGSAEAFF.

This rearrangement joins TRBV20-1 to TRBJ1-5; 7 bases align to TRBD1. CDR1 and CDR2 (germline): DFQATT, SNEGSKA (reference sequence). CDR3 size: 14 residues. After removal of 0 bases from V and 6 bases from J, the junction contained 5 bases not matched to a gene. CDR3 sequence reads: CSARDKGAAQPQHF. The CDR3 DNA sequence: TGCAGTGCTAGAGATAAGGGGGCCGCTCAGCCCCAGCATTTT.

This clonotype has at least ten counts. The chain carries TRBV5-1 and TRBJ1-1; TRBD1 is a possible D gene (5 bases). V lost 7 bases, J lost 2 bases, and 9 bases lay in between. Per germline, CDR1 SGHRS and CDR2 YFSETQ. There are 12 residues in the CDR3. The CDR3 here is CASGRENTEAFF. CDR3 sequence (DNA): TGCGCCAGCGGCAGGGAAAACACTGAAGCTTTCTTT.

This clonotype came up a few times. The rearrangement joins TRBV10-3 to TRBJ2-5, with 10 bases aligning to TRBD2. The length of the CDR3 is 16 residues. V trimming: 6 bases; J trimming: 3 bases; junction bases outside the gene matches: 10. Per germline, CDR1 ENHRY and CDR2 SYGVKD. The CDR3 region has the DNA TGTGCCATCAGCGATAGGACTAGCGGTCCTAAAGAGACCCAGTACTTC. Its translation: CAISDRTSGPKETQYF.

The chain links TRBV5-1 to TRBJ2-7; 8 bases are shared with TRBD1. There are 15 residues in the CDR3. Germline V lookup: CDR1 SGHRS, CDR2 YFSETQ. V shed 5 bases and J 5 bases; nucleotides not matched to a gene: 12. CDR3 in DNA: TGCGCCAGCAGGGAAACGACAGGGGAGTACGACGAGCAGTACTTC. This sequence encodes CASRETTGEYDEQYF.

This chain uses TRBV6-6 with TRBJ1-1; D not certain. The CDR3 loop spans 10 amino acids. The ends were cut back, 5 bases at V and 6 bases at J, with 4 bases in the middle. Germline CDR1 reads MNHNY; CDR2 reads SVGAGI (reference sequence). The chain's CDR3 is CASSRAEAFF. The CDR3 DNA sequence: TGTGCCAGCAGTCGCGCTGAAGCTTTCTTT.

This clonotype has more than one count but fewer than ten. The chain joins TRBV27 to TRBJ1-4, with 9 bases that match TRBD1. Germline lookup yields CDR1 MNHEY and CDR2 SMNVEV (reference sequence). CDR3 length: 17 residues. V lost 2 bases to trimming and J lost 7 bases; unmatched junction nucleotides: 11. The CDR3 DNA sequence: TGTGCCAGCAGTTTACTCTCCGGGACAGGGAAAGGTGAAAAACTGTTTTTT. Translated: CASSLLSGTGKGEKLFF.

This clonotype was picked up a small number of times. The CDR3 coding sequence is TGTGCCAGCAGCTTACAAGGAAGCGGGAGGGCAGATGAGCAGTTCTTC. Encoded protein: CASSLQGSGRADEQFF. V and J are TRBV7-2 and TRBJ2-1, with 10 bases lining up with TRBD2. CDR1 and CDR2 from the germline V gene are SGHTA and FQGNSA. This CDR3 is built from 16 residues. V lost 2 bases and J lost 8; bases outside the gene matches: 9. Full variable domain (rest looked up from reference TRBV7-2 and TRBJ2-1): GAGVSQSPSNKVTEKGKDVELRCDPISGHTALYWYRQSLGQGLEFLIYFQGNSAPDKSGLPSDRFSAERTGGSVSTLTIQRTQQEDSAVYLCASSLQGSGRADEQFFGPGTRLTVL.

This clonotype appeared a few times. The rearrangement uses TRBV18 and TRBJ2-1; TRBD2 is a possible D gene (5 bases). Trimming stripped 3 bases from V and 3 bases from J, with 12 bases between. This CDR3 has 15 amino acids. CDR1 KGHSH and CDR2 LQKENI come from the germline V gene. The chain's CDR3 is CASSPSESSYNEQFF. CDR3 nucleotides: TGTGCCAGCTCACCTAGCGAGAGTAGCTACAATGAGCAGTTCTTC.

This clonotype was picked up one time. The CDR3 loop is CASSQTGQTEETQYF. CDR3 nucleotides: TGCGCCAGCAGCCAGACTGGACAGACCGAAGAGACCCAGTACTTC. The chain carries TRBV4-3 and TRBJ2-5; a weak D match, TRBD1 (6 bases). The CDR3 has 15 residues. Germline lookup yields CDR1 LGHNA and CDR2 YSLEER. V was shortened by 3 bases and J by 3 bases, with 14 bases between the two germline ends.

The chain carries TRBV20-1 and TRBJ2-7; 7 bases fit TRBD1. The germline gives CDR1 DFQATT, CDR2 SNEGSKA (reference sequence). V lost 1 base and J lost 2; bases outside the gene matches: 5. The CDR3 loop spans 14 amino acids. The DNA of the CDR3 is TGCAGTGCTAGAGTGAGGGGGCGAACCTACGAGCAGTACTTC. Translating it yields CSARVRGRTYEQYF.

The rearrangement uses TRBV5-6 and TRBJ1-2; no clear D gene. V was shortened by 3 bases and J by 5 bases, with 8 bases between the two germline ends. This CDR3 has 12 amino acids. The germline gives CDR1 SGHDT, CDR2 YYEEEE. The CDR3 sequence is CASSSLVYGYTF. CDR3 DNA sequence: TGTGCCAGCAGCTCACTGGTATATGGCTACACCTTC.

This sequence joins TRBV28 and TRBJ2-2, with D possibly TRBD2 on 7 matching bases. V lost 6 bases and J lost 6, with 14 bases in between. CDR3 length equals 14 residues. In germline, CDR1 is MDHEN, CDR2 SYDVKM. The CDR3 DNA reads as TGTGCCAGCAGCCTAGGGGGGGGCCCCGGGGAGCTGTTTTTT. Its translation is CASSLGGGPGELFF.

This chain uses TRBV18 with TRBJ2-7; tentatively, D is TRBD1 or TRBD2 (5 bases each). The V end lost 3 bases, the J end lost 0 bases, and 12 bases lay between the germline ends. The germline V gene has CDR1 KGHSH and CDR2 LQKENI. The CDR3 spans 15 residues. The CDR3, as DNA: TGTGCCAGCTCACCGGAAAAGGGGAGCTCCTACGAGCAGTACTTC. It yields the protein CASSPEKGSSYEQYF.

This clonotype showed up many times. V usage is TRBV7-2 and J usage is TRBJ1-6; the D gene is possibly TRBD1 (5 bases). This CDR3 spans 15 amino acids. Trimming removed 2 bases from V and 10 bases from J, with 15 bases in between. The V gene's germline CDR1 is SGHTA and CDR2 FQGNSA. CDR3 sequence: CASSLSFQGGSPLHF. In DNA form, the CDR3 reads TGTGCCAGCAGCTTATCCTTCCAGGGTGGCTCACCCCTCCACTTT. Full variable domain (missing parts from reference TRBV7-2 and TRBJ1-6): GAGVSQSPSNKVTEKGKDVELRCDPISGHTALYWYRQSLGQGLEFLIYFQGNSAPDKSGLPSDRFSAERTGGSVSTLTIQRTQQEDSAVYLCASSLSFQGGSPLHFGNGTRLTVT.

This clonotype showed up just a few times. The chain joins TRBV4-3 to TRBJ2-7, with D unclear. Germline lookup yields CDR1 LGHNA and CDR2 YSLEER. There are 15 residues in the CDR3. V was pared by 0 bases and J by 2 bases, with 11 bases between. The DNA for the CDR3 is TGCGCCAGCAGCCAAGATTTCAGGACCCCCTACGAGCAGTACTTC. Translating gives CASSQDFRTPYEQYF.

This clonotype has more than one count but fewer than ten. V gene TRBV6-1 combines with J gene TRBJ2-6; no definite D call. Germline assignment: CDR1 MNHNS and CDR2 SASEGT. The CDR3 spans 13 residues. Trimming removed 7 bases at V and 4 bases at J, with 8 bases between. DNA of the CDR3: TGTGCCAGCACTGTACCAGGGGCCAACGTCCTGACTTTC. Its protein is CASTVPGANVLTF.

This clonotype was recorded at least ten times. The chain joins TRBV7-9 to TRBJ1-2; no clear D. Germline lookup yields CDR1 SEHNR and CDR2 FQNEAQ (reference sequence). Between the trimmed V and J ends, which lost 5 bases and 2 bases, there was a span of 15 bases. There are 15 residues in the CDR3. The CDR3 region has the DNA TGTGCCAGCAGCACCGGACCGAGACGGAACTATGGCTACACCTTC. This gives the protein CASSTGPRRNYGYTF.

This clonotype was seen only a few times. The chain employs TRBV15 and TRBJ1-1; D is uncertain. V gave up 3 bases and J gave up 6 bases, with 11 bases separating them. Per the germline V gene, CDR1 is LNHNV and CDR2 is YYDKDF (reference sequence). CDR3 length: 13 residues. DNA of the CDR3: TGTGCCACCAGCAGCGGACCGTTCTCTGAAGCTTTCTTT. It codes for CATSSGPFSEAFF.

The chain links TRBV2 to TRBJ2-1, with 8 nucleotides matching TRBD2. The CDR3 is 14 amino acids. Germline V gene sequence: CDR1 SNHLY, CDR2 FYNNEI. J gave up 7 bases and V 4 bases, and 6 bases lay outside the gene matches. The CDR3 nucleotides read TGTGCCAGCAGTGGGGAACGGGGGGGGAATGAGCAGTTCTTC. Translation: CASSGERGGNEQFF.

The chain employs TRBV24-1 and TRBJ2-3; 8 nucleotides match TRBD2. The ends lost 7 bases at V and 2 bases at J; junction bases unmatched: 7. Germline V CDR1 and CDR2: KGHDR, SFDVKD. This CDR3 has 15 amino acids. The CDR3 nucleotides read TGTGCCACCAGCCCAGCGGGAGCTAACACAGATACGCAGTATTTT. Residues: CATSPAGANTDTQYF.

This clonotype came up a few times. The chain combines TRBV5-1 with TRBJ1-1, with no clear D. Germline loops: CDR1 SGHRS, CDR2 YFSETQ. The CDR3 consists of 13 residues. With 4 bases removed from V and 0 bases from J, the gap between germline ends came to 7 bases. The CDR3 loop reads CASSIGMNTEAFF. In DNA form, the CDR3 reads TGCGCCAGCAGCATAGGTATGAACACTGAAGCTTTCTTT.

A word on this clonotype: An end of the junction differs from the germline gene, which may be a read error. The gene calls are TRBV4-2 and TRBJ2-7; D not resolved. The V gene's germline CDR1 is LGHNA and CDR2 YNFKEQ. There are 14 residues in the CDR3. This chain's CDR3 is CASSQAPASSEQYF. For the CDR3, the DNA is TGTGCCAGCAGCCAAGCTCCTGCCTCCTCCGAGCAGTACTTC.

This clonotype was picked up a small number of times. The V and J genes are TRBV28 and TRBJ1-1, with D hard to call. Germline CDR1 is MDHEN and CDR2 is SYDVKM. With 10 bases removed from V and 1 base from J, the gap between germline ends came to 13 bases. The CDR3 is made up of 13 amino acids. The CDR3 bases are TGTGCCACCATTATGGGAGGGAACACTGAAGCTTTCTTT. Translated, it gives CATIMGGNTEAFF.

This clonotype was detected ten times or more. The chain links TRBV11-3 to TRBJ2-3, with 9 nucleotides matching TRBD2. The length of the CDR3 is 16 residues. CDR1 is SGHNT and CDR2 is YENEEA in the germline V gene. Trimming at V came to 5 bases and at J to 0 bases, leaving 6 bases not matched to a gene. CDR3 loop: CASSRGLAGSTDTQYF. CDR3 nucleotide sequence: TGTGCCAGCAGCCGTGGGCTAGCGGGGAGCACAGATACGCAGTATTTT.

This clonotype was recorded a few times. The chain couples TRBV4-3 to TRBJ1-1, with no clear D. The CDR3 is 16 residues long. The ends were cut back, 1 base at V and 1 base at J, with 13 bases in the middle. Germline V gene lookup returns CDR1 LGHNA and CDR2 YSLEER. The CDR3 here is CASSQVPAGKNTEAFF. The CDR3 DNA follows: TGCGCCAGCAGCCAAGTCCCCGCAGGCAAGAACACTGAAGCTTTCTTT.

The V gene is TRBV20-1, the J gene TRBJ1-2; D is unclear. Trimming left V 4 bases short and J 3 bases short, with 9 bases between. The CDR3 contains 12 residues. Germline CDR1 DFQATT, CDR2 SNEGSKA (reference sequence). The CDR3 DNA follows: TGCAGTGCTAAGGTCGGATACTATGGCTACACCTTC. Translating it yields CSAKVGYYGYTF.